The rows below give T cell receptor beta chains drawn from one sample of a study of blood T cell repertoires in COVID-19. Assay: immunoSEQ multiplex PCR; the TCRdb copy retains only in-frame clones and omits some. The sample has 140,000 or so clones, about 87% seen once; the top ten hold under 6.5%. The sequenced material came from peripheral blood. The receptors were gathered from a human donor in a cohort sampled during active COVID-19. The CDR3 runs from the conserved cysteine through the conserved F or W. The D gene is left open where the match is weak. Size values are once, few and many counts, or a class for expanded clones, and some rows have none.

d_call: TRBD2; v_call: TRBV7-3; cdr3_length: 15; j_call: TRBJ2-5; clone_size: NA; cdr3_aa: CASSPSSGGGQTQYF; cdr3_nt: TGTGCCAGCAGCCCCTCTAGCGGGGGGGGGCAGACCCAGTACTTC
d_call: NA; v_call: TRBV13; cdr3_length: 13; j_call: TRBJ2-3; clone_size: once; cdr3_aa: CASSLTTGDTQYF; cdr3_nt: TGTGCCAGCAGCCTCACGACAGGAGATACGCAGTATTTT
d_call: TRBD2; v_call: TRBV3-1/TRBV3-2; cdr3_length: 15; j_call: TRBJ2-3; clone_size: NA; cdr3_aa: CASSPTSGSTDTQYF; cdr3_nt: TGTGCCAGCAGCCCGACTAGCGGGAGCACAGATACGCAGTATTTT
d_call: NA; v_call: TRBV27; cdr3_length: 15; j_call: TRBJ1-2; clone_size: NA; cdr3_aa: CASKEGRALGSGYTF; cdr3_nt: TGTGCCAGCAAAGAGGGTAGGGCCCTAGGGAGTGGCTACACCTTC
d_call: TRBD1; v_call: TRBV6-6; cdr3_length: 15; j_call: TRBJ1-2; clone_size: once; cdr3_aa: CASSYGGQGAGGYTF; cdr3_nt: TGTGCCAGCAGTTACGGGGGACAGGGGGCTGGTGGCTACACCTTC
d_call: TRBD1; v_call: TRBV11-3; cdr3_length: 14; j_call: TRBJ2-1; clone_size: NA; cdr3_aa: CASSSRDRVDEQFF; cdr3_nt: TGTGCCAGCAGCTCCCGGGACAGGGTCGATGAGCAGTTCTTC
d_call: TRBD1; v_call: TRBV19; cdr3_length: 14; j_call: TRBJ2-3; clone_size: NA; cdr3_aa: CASSLDRGQDTQYF; cdr3_nt: TGTGCCAGTAGTTTGGACAGGGGTCAAGATACGCAGTATTTT
d_call: TRBD1; v_call: TRBV7-4; cdr3_length: 15; j_call: TRBJ2-5; clone_size: NA; cdr3_aa: CASSPGTGAKETQYF; cdr3_nt: TGTGCCAGCAGCCCGGGGACAGGGGCCAAAGAGACCCAGTACTTC
d_call: TRBD1; v_call: TRBV5-8; cdr3_length: 14; j_call: TRBJ2-1; clone_size: NA; cdr3_aa: CASITMSGTAEQFF; cdr3_nt: TGTGCCAGCATCACGATGTCCGGGACAGCCGAGCAGTTCTTC
d_call: NA; v_call: TRBV3-1/TRBV3-2; cdr3_length: 16; j_call: TRBJ2-3; clone_size: NA; cdr3_aa: CASSPGGAGSTDTQYF; cdr3_nt: TGTGCCAGCAGCCCCGGTGGGGCGGGGTCCACAGATACGCAGTATTTT
d_call: TRBD2; v_call: TRBV29-1; cdr3_length: 14; j_call: TRBJ2-7; clone_size: NA; cdr3_aa: CSVTGTSGTYEQYF; cdr3_nt: TGCAGCGTCACCGGGACTAGCGGGACCTACGAGCAGTACTTC
d_call: TRBD2; v_call: TRBV5-4; cdr3_length: 15; j_call: TRBJ2-7; clone_size: NA; cdr3_aa: CASSLNPSGGYEQYF; cdr3_nt: TGTGCCAGCAGCTTGAACCCAAGCGGGGGCTACGAGCAGTACTTC
d_call: TRBD1; v_call: TRBV11-2; cdr3_length: 13; j_call: TRBJ2-4; clone_size: NA; cdr3_aa: CASSRDRGAVQYF; cdr3_nt: TGTGCCAGCAGCCGGGACAGGGGGGCAGTTCAGTACTTC
d_call: NA; v_call: TRBV6-1; cdr3_length: 14; j_call: TRBJ1-5; clone_size: NA; cdr3_aa: CASSGAGVGQPQHF; cdr3_nt: TGTGCCAGCAGTGGAGCAGGGGTGGGTCAGCCCCAGCATTTT
d_call: TRBD1; v_call: TRBV4-2; cdr3_length: 15; j_call: TRBJ2-7; clone_size: NA; cdr3_aa: CASSQGRQGEYEQYF; cdr3_nt: TGTGCCAGCAGCCAAGGTCGACAGGGGGAATACGAGCAGTACTTC
d_call: NA; v_call: TRBV7-3; cdr3_length: 12; j_call: TRBJ2-7; clone_size: NA; cdr3_aa: CASGGLGREQYF; cdr3_nt: TGTGCCAGCGGGGGTTTGGGGAGGGAGCAGTACTTC
d_call: TRBD1; v_call: TRBV10-2; cdr3_length: 14; j_call: TRBJ2-7; clone_size: once; cdr3_aa: CASRLQGMGNEQYF; cdr3_nt: TGCGCCAGCAGATTACAGGGGATGGGGAACGAGCAGTACTTC
d_call: TRBD2; v_call: TRBV4-2; cdr3_length: 16; j_call: TRBJ2-3; clone_size: NA; cdr3_aa: CASSLRLAGNADTQYF; cdr3_nt: TGTGCCAGCAGCCTCCGACTAGCGGGGAACGCAGATACGCAGTATTTT
d_call: NA; v_call: TRBV12-3/TRBV12-4; cdr3_length: 13; j_call: TRBJ2-7; clone_size: NA; cdr3_aa: CASSTIGGNEQYF; cdr3_nt: TGTGCCAGCAGTACTATCGGCGGAAACGAGCAGTACTTC
d_call: NA; v_call: TRBV5-4; cdr3_length: 14; j_call: TRBJ2-3; clone_size: once; cdr3_aa: CASSSQGRTDTQYF; cdr3_nt: TGTGCCAGCAGCTCCCAGGGGCGGACAGATACGCAGTATTTT
d_call: TRBD2; v_call: TRBV30; cdr3_length: 15; j_call: TRBJ2-5; clone_size: NA; cdr3_aa: CAVGLAGSLQETQYF; cdr3_nt: TGTGCCGTCGGACTAGCGGGATCTCTCCAAGAGACCCAGTACTTC
d_call: TRBD1; v_call: TRBV18; cdr3_length: 16; j_call: TRBJ1-2; clone_size: once; cdr3_aa: CASSPGTGSPTYGYTF; cdr3_nt: TGTGCCAGCTCACCAGGGACAGGGTCGCCGACCTATGGCTACACCTTC
d_call: NA; v_call: TRBV7-2; cdr3_length: 15; j_call: TRBJ1-5; clone_size: NA; cdr3_aa: CASSLQGDSNQPQHF; cdr3_nt: TGTGCCAGCAGCTTGCAAGGGGATAGCAATCAGCCCCAGCATTTT
d_call: TRBD2; v_call: TRBV27; cdr3_length: 15; j_call: TRBJ2-1; clone_size: NA; cdr3_aa: CASSLASGVSDEQFF; cdr3_nt: TGTGCCAGCAGTTTGGCTAGCGGGGTGTCTGATGAGCAGTTCTTC
d_call: NA; v_call: TRBV6-5; cdr3_length: 13; j_call: TRBJ1-3; clone_size: once; cdr3_aa: CASSTGSGNTIYF; cdr3_nt: TGTGCCAGCAGTACGGGCTCTGGAAACACCATATATTTT
d_call: TRBD1; v_call: TRBV7-9; cdr3_length: 16; j_call: TRBJ1-2; clone_size: once; cdr3_aa: CASSRVRDRGLNGYTF; cdr3_nt: TGTGCCAGCAGCAGAGTCAGGGACAGGGGGCTAAATGGCTACACCTTC
d_call: NA; v_call: TRBV4-2; cdr3_length: 13; j_call: TRBJ2-3; clone_size: NA; cdr3_aa: CASSQEGLGGQYF; cdr3_nt: TGTGCCAGCAGCCAAGAAGGACTAGGGGGGCAGTATTTT
d_call: TRBD1; v_call: TRBV28; cdr3_length: 17; j_call: TRBJ1-2; clone_size: NA; cdr3_aa: CASSWAGTGITGRGYTF; cdr3_nt: TGTGCCAGCAGTTGGGCCGGGACAGGGATAACCGGCCGTGGCTACACCTTC
d_call: TRBD2; v_call: TRBV5-1; cdr3_length: 16; j_call: TRBJ2-1; clone_size: NA; cdr3_aa: CASSPHTSGGYNEQFF; cdr3_nt: TGCGCCAGCAGCCCCCATACTAGCGGGGGATACAATGAGCAGTTCTTC
d_call: TRBD1; v_call: TRBV2; cdr3_length: 12; j_call: TRBJ1-1; clone_size: NA; cdr3_aa: CASSKQGEVAFF; cdr3_nt: TGTGCCAGCAGTAAACAGGGGGAGGTAGCTTTCTTT
d_call: TRBD2; v_call: TRBV2; cdr3_length: 19; j_call: TRBJ2-3; clone_size: NA; cdr3_aa: CASSEGGKFSGPGTDTQYF; cdr3_nt: TGTGCCAGCAGTGAAGGCGGGAAGTTTAGCGGGCCCGGCACAGATACGCAGTATTTT
d_call: TRBD1; v_call: TRBV10-1; cdr3_length: 17; j_call: TRBJ1-1; clone_size: NA; cdr3_aa: CASSLPGTGGLGAEAFF; cdr3_nt: TGCGCCAGCAGCTTACCCGGGACAGGGGGCCTCGGTGCTGAAGCTTTCTTT
d_call: TRBD1; v_call: TRBV12-3/TRBV12-4; cdr3_length: 13; j_call: TRBJ1-1; clone_size: once; cdr3_aa: CASRLQGATEAFF; cdr3_nt: TGTGCCAGCAGGCTACAGGGGGCCACTGAAGCTTTCTTT
d_call: NA; v_call: TRBV19; cdr3_length: 14; j_call: TRBJ1-2; clone_size: once; cdr3_aa: CASSSRREVYGYTF; cdr3_nt: TGTGCCAGTAGTTCAAGAAGGGAGGTCTATGGCTACACCTTC
d_call: TRBD1; v_call: TRBV2; cdr3_length: 16; j_call: TRBJ2-5; clone_size: NA; cdr3_aa: CASSEPDRAPQETQYF; cdr3_nt: TGTGCCAGCAGTGAACCGGACAGGGCCCCTCAAGAGACCCAGTACTTC
d_call: NA; v_call: TRBV4-1; cdr3_length: 14; j_call: TRBJ2-7; clone_size: NA; cdr3_aa: CASSHISSSYEQYF; cdr3_nt: TGCGCCAGCAGCCATATTTCGAGCTCCTACGAGCAGTACTTC
d_call: NA; v_call: TRBV7-5; cdr3_length: 18; j_call: TRBJ2-5; clone_size: NA; cdr3_aa: CVRSLVSLAGDSQETQYF; cdr3_nt: TGTGTCAGAAGCTTAGTGTCGCTAGCGGGTGATAGCCAAGAGACCCAGTACTTC
d_call: NA; v_call: TRBV19; cdr3_length: 14; j_call: TRBJ1-5; clone_size: NA; cdr3_aa: CASSELNSNQPQHF; cdr3_nt: TGTGCCAGTAGTGAACTAAATAGCAATCAGCCCCAGCATTTT
d_call: NA; v_call: TRBV21-1; cdr3_length: 11; j_call: TRBJ1-1; clone_size: NA; cdr3_aa: CAKKAGEEAFF; cdr3_nt: TGTGCCAAAAAGGCGGGCGAGGAAGCTTTCTTT
d_call: NA; v_call: TRBV7-3; cdr3_length: 13; j_call: TRBJ2-1; clone_size: NA; cdr3_aa: CASSQGRGNEQFF; cdr3_nt: TGTGCCAGTTCCCAAGGAAGAGGCAATGAGCAGTTCTTC
d_call: NA; v_call: TRBV21-1; cdr3_length: 18; j_call: TRBJ2-6; clone_size: NA; cdr3_aa: CASSSDRDRGSGANVLTF; cdr3_nt: TGTGCCAGCAGCAGCGACCGGGACAGGGGGTCTGGGGCCAACGTCCTGACTTTC
d_call: NA; v_call: TRBV28; cdr3_length: 13; j_call: TRBJ1-1; clone_size: few; cdr3_aa: CASIPIGNTEAFF; cdr3_nt: TGTGCCAGCATTCCGATCGGGAACACTGAAGCTTTCTTT
d_call: TRBD1; v_call: TRBV9; cdr3_length: 20; j_call: TRBJ2-3; clone_size: NA; cdr3_aa: CASSTLTGGAIQFGTDTQYF; cdr3_nt: TGTGCCAGCAGCACCCTCACAGGGGGCGCGATTCAATTCGGCACAGATACGCAGTATTTT
d_call: NA; v_call: TRBV18; cdr3_length: 13; j_call: TRBJ2-5; clone_size: NA; cdr3_aa: CASSPESEETQYF; cdr3_nt: TGTGCCAGCTCACCAGAATCGGAAGAGACCCAGTACTTC
d_call: TRBD1; v_call: TRBV2; cdr3_length: 16; j_call: TRBJ1-5; clone_size: NA; cdr3_aa: CASSERTGAATQPQHF; cdr3_nt: TGTGCCAGCAGTGAACGGACAGGGGCAGCGACTCAGCCCCAGCATTTT